This entry lists 23 T cell receptor beta chains sequenced from one sample in a study of blood T cells in healthy people across ages. A J-beta primer mix and a sample-barcoded 5' primer were used in a second PCR of about 7 to 12 cycles. TCRdb analysed the 5' RACE reads with MiXCR anew, one entry per CDR3 protein. This table has 700,000 to 1,000,000 distinct CDR3 sequences, approximately 44% appearing once. The sequenced material came from blood. These receptors originate from a man aged 55 to 69 in good health.

This chain connects TRBV4-1 to TRBJ1-5; D is unclear. V was trimmed by 2 bases and J by 4 bases, leaving 9 bases between them. The germline V gene has CDR1 MGHRA and CDR2 YSYEKL. CDR3 length equals 14 residues. The CDR3 DNA reads TGCGCCAGCAGCCAAACACAGCGGAATCAGCCCCAGCATTTT. As protein: CASSQTQRNQPQHF.

This clonotype has more than one count but fewer than ten. V and J are TRBV7-2 and TRBJ2-3; D is uncertain. This CDR3 is built from 15 residues. Trimming removed 5 bases from V and 2 bases from J, with 14 bases in between. Germline loops: CDR1 SGHTA, CDR2 FQGNSA. CDR3 protein: CASSPPGQLTDTQYF. For the CDR3, the DNA is TGTGCCAGCAGCCCTCCGGGCCAACTCACAGATACGCAGTATTTT.

This clonotype was detected once. The rearrangement links TRBV2 to TRBJ2-5; 16 bases are a match to TRBD2. Germline CDR1 SNHLY, CDR2 FYNNEI. The V and J ends lost 6 bases and 2 bases, in that order; junction bases with no gene match: 3. The CDR3 has 16 residues. The CDR3, as DNA: TGTGCCAGCAGGCTGGGACTAGCGGGGGGGCAAGAGACCCAGTACTTC. Its translation: CASRLGLAGGQETQYF.

The chain is built from TRBV19 and TRBJ2-7; a weak D match, TRBD1 (6 bases). There are 13 residues in the CDR3. V gave up 10 bases and J gave up 3 bases, with 16 bases separating them. From germline, CDR1 is LNHDA and CDR2 SQIVND (reference sequence). The CDR3 loop reads CAIATGRNYEQYF. The CDR3 DNA reads TGTGCCATTGCGACAGGCCGAAACTACGAGCAGTACTTC.

V and J are TRBV28 and TRBJ1-5; 8 nucleotides agree with TRBD1. From germline, CDR1 is MDHEN and CDR2 SYDVKM. Trimming cost V 6 bases and J 0 bases; bases outside gene matches: 7. The CDR3 is 16 amino acids. CDR3 in amino acids: CASSSGQGGSNQPQHF. Here the CDR3 DNA reads TGTGCCAGCAGCAGCGGACAGGGTGGTAGCAATCAGCCCCAGCATTTT.

This clonotype appeared a few times. The chain couples TRBV10-3 to TRBJ2-1, with 11 positions matching TRBD2. There are 18 residues in the CDR3. Germline assignment: CDR1 ENHRY and CDR2 SYGVKD. V trimming: 2 bases; J trimming: 0 bases; junction bases outside the gene matches: 6. CDR3 amino acids: CAISEPQGLAGSYNEQFF. The CDR3, as DNA: TGTGCCATCAGTGAGCCCCAAGGACTAGCGGGCTCCTACAATGAGCAGTTCTTC.

The rearrangement joins TRBV29-1 to TRBJ2-4; 9 bases are a match to TRBD1. The end of the DNA is better explained by TRBJ2-7, so the J call may be wrong. In germline, CDR1 is SQVTM, CDR2 ANQGSEA. This CDR3 spans 14 amino acids. CDR3 loop: CSGGTGQGFYEQYF. Written as DNA, the CDR3 is TGCAGCGGTGGGACGGGACAGGGTTTCTACGAGCAGTACTTC.

The V and J genes are TRBV20-1 and TRBJ2-6; 7 bases agree with TRBD1. There are 15 residues in the CDR3. V was clipped by 3 bases and J by 4 bases; unmatched bases: 6. Germline V gives CDR1 DFQATT, CDR2 SNEGSKA (reference sequence). CDR3 sequence reads: CSARRQGSGANVLTF. In DNA form, the CDR3 reads TGCAGTGCTAGGCGACAGGGCTCCGGGGCCAACGTCCTGACTTTC.

V and J are TRBV4-1 and TRBJ1-1; D is ambiguous. The CDR3 totals 16 residues. Germline V gives CDR1 MGHRA, CDR2 YSYEKL. Trimming stripped 3 bases from V and 4 bases from J, with 18 bases between. The CDR3 sequence is CASSHHGFGVSTEAFF. The CDR3 bases are TGCGCCAGCAGCCACCATGGTTTCGGGGTTTCCACTGAAGCTTTCTTT.

V gene TRBV10-3 combines with J gene TRBJ1-2; D is perhaps TRBD1 (6 bases). Germline V gene lookup returns CDR1 ENHRY and CDR2 SYGVKD. This CDR3 spans 14 amino acids. The V and J ends lost 2 bases and 1 base respectively, with 8 bases between them. The CDR3 region has the DNA TGTGCCATCAGTGAGGGACAGCATAACTATGGCTACACCTTC. It translates to CAISEGQHNYGYTF.

The rearrangement links TRBV6-1 to TRBJ2-3, with no clear D. Trimming pared 7 bases from V and 2 bases from J, leaving 7 bases between. Germline CDR1 MNHNS, CDR2 SASEGT. The CDR3 extends over 12 amino acids. The CDR3 sequence: CASKTSTDTQYF. The DNA of the CDR3 is TGTGCCAGCAAGACCTCCACAGATACGCAGTATTTT.

This clonotype was seen a few times. This sequence joins TRBV7-9 and TRBJ2-7, with 9 bases fitting TRBD1. The CDR3 runs 14 residues. Germline V lookup: CDR1 SEHNR, CDR2 FQNEAQ (reference sequence). V trimming: 6 bases; J trimming: 2 bases; junction bases outside the gene matches: 5. The CDR3: CASSHRDRAYEQYF. The CDR3 DNA reads TGTGCCAGCAGTCACCGGGACAGGGCCTACGAGCAGTACTTC.

The chain links TRBV15 to TRBJ2-1; TRBD1 aligns across 11 bases. CDR1 is LNHNV, CDR2 YYDKDF, per germline (reference sequence). This CDR3 region has 17 residues. J was trimmed by 6 bases and V by 0 bases; bases with no gene match: 7. The CDR3 sequence is CATSRDQWGTGGNEQFF. DNA for the CDR3: TGTGCCACCAGCAGAGATCAATGGGGGACAGGGGGCAATGAGCAGTTCTTC.

This clonotype was picked up a small number of times. The chain joins TRBV12-3 or TRBV12-4 to TRBJ2-5; D unresolved. The J call may be wrong; the DNA end is better matched by TRBJ2-1. This CDR3 spans 11 amino acids. CDR3 in DNA: TGTGCCAGCAGTTTCCAAGAGACCCAGTTCTTC. This gives the protein CASSFQETQFF.

The rearrangement uses TRBV18 and TRBJ2-5; D remains unclear. The V gene's germline CDR1 is KGHSH and CDR2 LQKENI. Trimming pared 8 bases from V and 5 bases from J, leaving 12 bases between. This CDR3 is built from 12 residues. The CDR3 nucleotides read TGTGCCAGCGCACAAGAGACGGAGACCCAGTACTTC. Protein product: CASAQETETQYF.

The genes are TRBV4-3 and TRBJ1-5; unclear D gene. CDR3 length: 17 residues. V was clipped by 0 bases and J by 2 bases, with 14 bases between them. Germline V lookup: CDR1 LGHNA, CDR2 YSLEER. The CDR3 DNA is TGCGCCAGCAGCCAAGATTGGAAGGGCCGGGGCAATCAGCCCCAGCATTTT. Its translation is CASSQDWKGRGNQPQHF.

The CDR3 here is CASSRGSDRTDTQYF. In DNA, the CDR3 is TGTGCCAGTAGTCGGGGCAGTGACCGCACAGATACGCAGTATTTT. The chain combines TRBV19 with TRBJ2-3; D may correspond to TRBD1 or TRBD2 (5 bases each). Germline CDR1 LNHDA, CDR2 SQIVND (reference sequence). The CDR3 runs to 15 residues. V lost 5 bases, J lost 1 base, and 13 bases lay in between. The complete variable domain, with remaining parts taken from reference TRBV19 and TRBJ2-3, reads DGGITQSPKYLFRKEGQNVTLSCEQNLNHDAMYWYRQDPGQGLRLIYYSQIVNDFQKGDIAEGYSVSREKKESFPLTVTSAQKNPTAFYLCASSRGSDRTDTQYFGPGTRLTVL.

V is TRBV5-6 and J is TRBJ2-1; no reliable D call. Germline CDR1 is SGHDT and CDR2 is YYEEEE. This CDR3 spans 13 amino acids. Deletions cut 5 bases from V and 15 bases from J, with 21 bases between. Written as DNA, the CDR3 is TGTGCCAGCAGTCCCGGAATGGGGTCCCCGGGGTTCTTC. This sequence encodes CASSPGMGSPGFF. Variable domain in full (rest from reference TRBV5-6 and TRBJ2-1): DAGVTQSPTHLIKTRGQQVTLRCSPKSGHDTVSWYQQALGQGPQFIFQYYEEEERQRGNFPDRFSGHQFPNYSSELNVNALLLGDSALYLCASSPGMGSPGFFGPGTRLTVL.

As regards this clonotype: A much larger clone differs from this one at a single base, so this may be a read error. The chain links TRBV14 to TRBJ1-6, with D perhaps matching TRBD1 (6 bases). Looked up from germline, CDR1 is SGHDN and CDR2 is FVKESK. Trimming removed 0 bases at V and 18 bases at J, with 18 bases between. The CDR3 length is 14 residues. As DNA, the CDR3 is TGTGCCAGCAGCCAAGATCTGGACAGTACAACCCCCCACTTT. Encoded protein: CASSQDLDSTTPHF.

The J gene is TRBJ2-7, the V gene TRBV7-2; D uncertain. TRBJ2-5 explains the end of the DNA better; the J call may be wrong. The germline V gene encodes CDR1 SGHTA and CDR2 FQGNSA. This CDR3 contains 15 residues. CDR3 in amino acids: CASSLIKGVGETQYF. CDR3 nucleotide sequence: TGTGCCAGCAGCTTAATCAAAGGCGTGGGAGAGACCCAGTACTTC.

The V call is TRBV6-5, the J call TRBJ2-1; D unresolved. This CDR3 comprises 11 residues. V dropped 4 bases and J dropped 8 bases, with 6 bases sitting between them. Germline loops: CDR1 MNHEY, CDR2 SVGAGI. CDR3 in DNA: TGTGCCAGCAGTTCGTGGGATGAGCAGTTCTTC. It encodes CASSSWDEQFF.

This clonotype was counted between two and nine times. V gene TRBV20-1 combines with J gene TRBJ2-1; TRBD2 is a possible D gene (5 bases). The germline CDR1 and CDR2 sequences are DFQATT and SNEGSKA (reference sequence). There are 14 residues in the CDR3. Trimming pared 5 bases from V and 5 bases from J, leaving 16 bases between. CDR3 sequence (DNA): TGCAGTGCTCAAAACTCCCCGAGGGACAATGAGCAGTTCTTC. Its protein is CSAQNSPRDNEQFF.

The chain is built from TRBV29-1 and TRBJ2-4; D may be TRBD1 (5 bases). The better agreement between TRBJ2-7 and the DNA end casts doubt on the J call. This CDR3 is built from 11 residues. The germline CDR1 and CDR2 sequences are SQVTM and ANQGSEA. The CDR3 spells CSVETVYEQYF. CDR3 sequence (DNA): TGCAGCGTCGAGACAGTCTACGAGCAGTACTTC.